Following are 19 T cell receptor beta chains from one sample sequenced in a study of T cell responses to AZD1222 COVID-19 vaccine. TCRdb's table, derived via immunoSEQ multiplex PCR, lists solely in-frame clones and lacks some. The sample yields 200,000 to 300,000 clones, over 85% seen once. This specimen consisted of peripheral blood, obtained on day 0 of AZD1222 vaccination. These TCRs come from an adult in good health.

This sequence joins TRBV5-4 and TRBJ1-1; possibly TRBD1 for D (5 bases). Trimming cost V 1 base and J 6 bases, with 10 bases left between them. The CDR3 loop spans 13 amino acids. Germline CDR1 and CDR2: SGHNT and YYREEE (reference sequence). The CDR3 region is CASSLTGSSEAFF. The CDR3 nucleotides are TGTGCCAGCAGCTTGACAGGTTCGTCTGAAGCTTTCTTT.

This clone was seen more than once but under ten times. The chain uses TRBV5-1 and TRBJ2-7, with TRBD2 matching over 7 bases. CDR1 is SGHRS, CDR2 YFSETQ, per germline. The CDR3 runs 15 residues. The junction had 8 bases not matched to a gene; V was cut back by 1 base and J by 4 bases. The CDR3 loop reads CASSLLTGGMYEQYF. CDR3 bases: TGCGCCAGCAGCTTGTTAACGGGGGGAATGTACGAGCAGTACTTC.

CDR3 nucleotides: TGTGCCAGCAGCCAAGGGTGGGGAGCCGGGCAGCATTTT. Amino acid sequence: CASSQGWGAGQHF. The chain couples TRBV3-1 (or the pseudogene TRBV3-2) to TRBJ1-5; D uncertain. CDR3 size: 13 residues. CDR1 and CDR2 (germline): LGHDT, YNNKEL (reference sequence). Trimming took 1 base from V and 13 from J, leaving 14 bases between them.

The genes are TRBV4-2 and TRBJ1-1; 8 bases agree with TRBD1. The CDR3 extends over 15 amino acids. Germline CDR1 and CDR2: LGHNA and YNFKEQ. V was clipped by 4 bases and J by 1 base; unmatched bases: 5. The CDR3 sequence: CASSLQGAQNTEAFF. In nucleotides, the CDR3 is TGTGCCAGCAGCCTCCAGGGGGCGCAGAACACTGAAGCTTTCTTT.

The table lists this clone with a few counts. The rearrangement uses TRBV19 and TRBJ2-7; D possibly uses TRBD1 or TRBD2 (5 bases each). The CDR3 covers 15 residues. CDR1 and CDR2 (germline): LNHDA, SQIVND (reference sequence). V was trimmed by 1 base and J by 2 bases, leaving 12 bases between them. This chain's CDR3 is CASSIGQGVAYEQYF. In nucleotides, the CDR3 is TGTGCCAGTAGTATAGGCCAGGGAGTCGCCTACGAGCAGTACTTC. Full variable domain (rest looked up from reference TRBV19 and TRBJ2-7): DGGITQSPKYLFRKEGQNVTLSCEQNLNHDAMYWYRQDPGQGLRLIYYSQIVNDFQKGDIAEGYSVSREKKESFPLTVTSAQKNPTAFYLCASSIGQGVAYEQYFGPGTRLTVT.

V and J are TRBV27 and TRBJ2-1; 12 positions match TRBD2. Per germline, CDR1 MNHEY and CDR2 SMNVEV (reference sequence). CDR3 length: 14 amino acids. With V trimmed by 4 bases and J by 8 bases, 3 bases remained unmatched. The CDR3 is CASSSSGGGYEQFF. The CDR3 coding sequence is TGTGCCAGCAGTTCTAGCGGGGGGGGCTATGAGCAGTTCTTC.

The J gene is TRBJ2-1, the V gene TRBV3-1 (or the pseudogene TRBV3-2); 12 positions match TRBD2. This CDR3 spans 15 amino acids. After removal of 4 bases from V and 12 bases from J, the junction contained 10 bases not matched to a gene. Germline-derived CDR1 and CDR2 are LGHDT and YNNKEL (reference sequence). The CDR3 sequence is CASSRKGLAGERQFF. The CDR3 nucleotides are TGTGCCAGCAGCCGGAAGGGACTAGCGGGCGAACGGCAGTTCTTC.

The rearrangement joins TRBV5-4 to TRBJ2-7; TRBD1 matches at 10 bases. The CDR3 runs to 16 residues. V shed 0 bases and J 1 base; nucleotides not matched to a gene: 4. The germline gives CDR1 SGHNT, CDR2 YYREEE (reference sequence). The CDR3 region is CASSLAGGQGSYEQYF. In DNA, the CDR3 is TGTGCCAGCAGCTTGGCCGGGGGACAGGGGTCCTACGAGCAGTACTTC.

The genes are TRBV2 and TRBJ1-5; D not resolved. The CDR3 sequence is 14 residues long. With 5 bases removed from V and 5 bases from J, the gap between germline ends came to 13 bases. Germline assignment: CDR1 SNHLY and CDR2 FYNNEI. The CDR3 coding sequence is TGTGCCAGCAGTTTCCAAGAGCTTGATCAGCCCCAGCATTTT. Its translation is CASSFQELDQPQHF.

This clone was found once. This chain connects TRBV7-3 to TRBJ1-1; D remains unclear. The CDR3 consists of 12 residues. Trimming took off 4 bases at V and 4 bases at J, with 7 bases between the two ends. Germline CDR1 SGHTA, CDR2 FQGTGA. The CDR3 is CASSSSGTEAFF. In nucleotides, the CDR3 is TGTGCCAGCAGCTCATCAGGCACTGAAGCTTTCTTT.

V gene TRBV7-9 combines with J gene TRBJ1-5; TRBD1 agrees at 7 bases. J gave up 5 bases and V 9 bases, and 4 bases lay outside the gene matches. The CDR3 totals 12 residues. Germline V gene lookup returns CDR1 SEHNR and CDR2 FQNEAQ (reference sequence). DNA for the CDR3: TGTGCCAGTAGACAGGGAGATCAGCCCCAGCATTTT. Its translation: CASRQGDQPQHF.

This CDR3 reads CASRRAGTSMADTQYF. DNA of the CDR3: TGTGCCAGCAGGCGCGCCGGGACTAGCATGGCAGATACGCAGTATTTT. The chain employs TRBV7-2 and TRBJ2-3; 9 bases line up with TRBD2. V lost 6 bases and J lost 4; bases outside the gene matches: 11. The CDR3 runs to 16 residues. Germline V gene lookup returns CDR1 SGHTA and CDR2 FQGNSA.

V is TRBV7-2 and J is TRBJ1-4; no clear D. The CDR3 has 14 amino acids. V was shortened by 3 bases and J by 0 bases, with 5 bases between the two germline ends. Germline V lookup: CDR1 SGHTA, CDR2 FQGNSA. The chain's CDR3 is CASSFRATNEKLFF. CDR3 sequence (DNA): TGTGCCAGCAGCTTCCGTGCAACTAATGAAAAACTGTTTTTT.

The chain combines TRBV6-6 with TRBJ2-2; D may correspond to TRBD1 or TRBD2 (6 bases each). The germline V gene encodes CDR1 MNHNY and CDR2 SVGAGI (reference sequence). This CDR3 has 14 amino acids. The V gene lost 2 bases and the J gene lost 5 bases, with 9 bases spanning the gap. This CDR3 reads CASSYRGVTGELFF. For the CDR3, the DNA is TGTGCCAGCAGTTACAGGGGGGTAACCGGGGAGCTGTTTTTT.

Of note for this clone: Distinct nucleotide sequences in the sample also encode this CDR3. The DNA of the CDR3 is TGTGCCAGCAGTTACTCTGGTGGAAACACCATATATTTT. It is translated as CASSYSGGNTIYF. This sequence joins TRBV6-5 and TRBJ1-3; D gene uncertain. The V and J ends lost 0 bases and 3 bases respectively, with 3 bases between them. CDR1 is MNHEY, CDR2 SVGAGI, per germline. The CDR3 contains 13 residues.

This clone appeared a single time. The chain joins TRBV9 to TRBJ2-1; 7 bases fit TRBD1. Germline values: CDR1 SGDLS, CDR2 YYNGEE. The CDR3 runs 16 residues. Germline trimming cut 4 bases from V and 2 bases from J; bases unmatched to any gene: 9. The CDR3: CASSPRGQAPYNEQFF. CDR3 nucleotides: TGTGCCAGCAGCCCCCGCGGACAGGCTCCCTACAATGAGCAGTTCTTC.

The rearrangement links TRBV3-1 (or the pseudogene TRBV3-2) to TRBJ2-3; D gene unclear. This CDR3 has 16 amino acids. CDR1 and CDR2 (germline): LGHDT, YNNKEL (reference sequence). V lost 1 base, J lost 1 base, and 12 bases lay in between. The CDR3 bases are TGTGCCAGCAGCCAAGGAAACGGCCCCCGCACAGATACGCAGTATTTT. Amino acids: CASSQGNGPRTDTQYF.

The chain uses TRBV25-1 and TRBJ1-1; D not certain. V lost 3 bases, J lost 3 bases, and 14 bases lay in between. Germline V gene lookup returns CDR1 MGHDK and CDR2 SYGVNS. The CDR3 consists of 15 residues. The DNA of the CDR3 is TGTGCCAGCAGTGACCCGAGGGAGGGAGACACTGAAGCTTTCTTT. It is translated as CASSDPREGDTEAFF.

V and J are TRBV12-3 or TRBV12-4 and TRBJ1-1, with no clear D. V was clipped by 2 bases and J by 0 bases, with 4 bases between them. CDR3 length: 13 amino acids. The CDR3 sequence is CASSLLVNTEAFF. The CDR3 nucleotides are TGTGCCAGCAGTTTACTAGTGAACACTGAAGCTTTCTTT.